These 26 T cell receptor beta chains were sequenced from one sample in a study of blood T cell repertoires in COVID-19. Some clones are missing from TCRdb's copy, which holds only in-frame ones; the method was immunoSEQ multiplex PCR. Of about 280,000 clones listed, approximately 88% are singletons. Sequencing was performed on peripheral blood. The source of these receptors is a woman between 40 and 50 years old who had recovered from COVID-19.

Only one count was recorded for this clone. The chain uses TRBV28 and TRBJ2-1, with D perhaps matching TRBD1 (5 bases). V was cut by 6 bases and J by 4 bases, with 13 bases left in between. Germline loops: CDR1 MDHEN, CDR2 SYDVKM. CDR3 size: 14 residues. The CDR3 spells CASRIPGKYNEQFF. The CDR3 DNA is TGTGCCAGCAGGATACCAGGGAAATACAATGAGCAGTTCTTC. Together with reference TRBV28 and TRBJ2-1, the CDR3 gives the full variable domain: DVKVTQSSRYLVKRTGEKVFLECVQDMDHENMFWYRQDPGLGLRLIYFSYDVKMKEKGDIPEGYSVSREKKERFSLILESASTNQTSMYLCASRIPGKYNEQFFGPGTRLTVL.

The rearrangement joins TRBV21-1 to TRBJ2-6; TRBD1 was called by the table and not checked on the DNA. TRBV21-1 is tagged as a pseudogene. CDR3 size: 19 residues. The chain's CDR3 is CASSKSRGRGLSGANVLTF. The CDR3 DNA sequence: TGTGCCAGCAGCAAAAGTCGCGGCAGGGGGCTTTCTGGGGCCAACGTCCTGACTTTC.

This chain connects TRBV7-6 to TRBJ2-5, with 11 bases identical to TRBD2. From germline, CDR1 is SGHVS and CDR2 FNYEAQ. The CDR3 loop spans 15 amino acids. After removal of 6 bases from V and 1 base from J, the junction contained 4 bases not matched to a gene. The chain's CDR3 is CASSRTSGFQETQYF. The CDR3 coding sequence is TGTGCCAGCAGTCGGACTAGCGGGTTCCAAGAGACCCAGTACTTC.

The chain combines TRBV4-1 with TRBJ2-1; 11 nucleotides match TRBD2. CDR3 size: 16 residues. The V gene's germline CDR1 is MGHRA and CDR2 YSYEKL. J lost 2 bases, V lost 0 bases, and 0 bases had no gene match. The DNA of the CDR3 is TGCGCCAGCAGCCAAGAGACTAGCGGGACCTACAATGAGCAGTTCTTC. It specifies CASSQETSGTYNEQFF.

The chain is built from TRBV27 and TRBJ2-5; no firm D call. The CDR3 runs to 13 residues. In germline, CDR1 is MNHEY, CDR2 SMNVEV (reference sequence). Trimming pared 6 bases from V and 1 base from J, leaving 9 bases between. For the CDR3, the DNA is TGTGCCAGCAGGATCGATAGCCAAGAGACCCAGTACTTC. Translated: CASRIDSQETQYF.

The V call is TRBV12-2, the J call TRBJ2-7; the table assigns TRBD2, which was not confirmed against the DNA. TRBV12-2 is a pseudogene locus. The CDR3 extends over 16 amino acids. The CDR3 loop reads CASRLSRTSGSYEQYF. For the CDR3, the DNA is TGTGCAAGTCGCTTGTCCAGGACTAGCGGCTCCTACGAGCAGTACTTC.

The rearrangement uses TRBV12-3 or TRBV12-4 and TRBJ1-1; D perhaps matches TRBD1 (6 bases). V lost 3 bases, J lost 6 bases, and 8 bases lay in between. This CDR3 has 12 amino acids. The DNA for the CDR3 is TGTGCCAGCAGTTTGGGGGCGGCTGAAGCTTTCTTT. Its protein is CASSLGAAEAFF.

The chain employs TRBV19 and TRBJ2-3, with 9 positions matching TRBD1. The CDR3 has 15 residues. Germline V gene lookup returns CDR1 LNHDA and CDR2 SQIVND (reference sequence). V trimming: 3 bases; J trimming: 3 bases; junction bases outside the gene matches: 4. The CDR3 nucleotides read TGTGCCAGTAGTATGGGACAGGGTTGGACAGATACGCAGTATTTT. It translates to CASSMGQGWTDTQYF.

This rearrangement joins TRBV3-1 (or the pseudogene TRBV3-2) to TRBJ2-1, with a weak D call TRBD2 (6 bases). CDR1 LGHDT and CDR2 YNNKEL come from the germline V gene (reference sequence). The CDR3 consists of 18 residues. V shed 3 bases and J shed 6 bases, with 24 bases lying between them. The CDR3 sequence is CASSHTGEDRVWGNEQFF. The CDR3 DNA reads TGTGCCAGCAGCCACACCGGGGAGGATAGGGTTTGGGGCAATGAGCAGTTCTTC.

V usage is TRBV20-1 and J usage is TRBJ2-5, with TRBD2 matching over 8 bases. Trimming removed 3 bases from V and 4 bases from J; junction bases left unmatched: 7. Germline CDR1 is DFQATT and CDR2 is SNEGSKA (reference sequence). This CDR3 contains 14 residues. CDR3 bases: TGCAGTGCTAGTGGGCTAGCGGGTGGAGAGACCCAGTACTTC. This encodes CSASGLAGGETQYF.

The V gene is TRBV12-3 or TRBV12-4, the J gene TRBJ1-6; tentatively, D is TRBD1 (5 bases). V was pared by 5 bases and J by 10 bases, with 12 bases between. The CDR3 has 13 amino acids. Here the CDR3 DNA reads TGTGCCAGCAGTCACTCCGACAGATCACCCCTCCACTTT. It specifies CASSHSDRSPLHF.

This chain connects TRBV24-1 to TRBJ2-3, with 7 nucleotides matching TRBD2. Germline V gives CDR1 KGHDR, CDR2 SFDVKD. This CDR3 contains 16 residues. J gave up 2 bases and V 1 base, and 5 bases lay outside the gene matches. The CDR3 DNA follows: TGTGCCACCAGTGATTTAGGGCGGGAGAACACAGATACGCAGTATTTT. The encoded protein is CATSDLGRENTDTQYF.

This clone was picked up one time. V gene TRBV5-1 combines with J gene TRBJ2-7; D might be TRBD2 (7 bases). There are 15 residues in the CDR3. The ends were cut back, 4 bases at V and 3 bases at J, with 17 bases in the middle. CDR1 SGHRS and CDR2 YFSETQ come from the germline V gene. The CDR3, as DNA: TGCGCCAGCAGCCCGGACCCGGGGGGCAGCTACGAGCAGTACTTC. Its protein product is CASSPDPGGSYEQYF.

V usage is TRBV3-1 (or the pseudogene TRBV3-2) and J usage is TRBJ1-6, with 11 bases aligning to TRBD1. With 3 bases clipped from V and 9 bases from J, the junction kept 4 bases outside the gene matches. Germline V gives CDR1 LGHDT, CDR2 YNNKEL (reference sequence). This CDR3 is built from 15 residues. CDR3 in amino acids: CASSQGTGGPSPLHF. CDR3 DNA sequence: TGTGCCAGCAGCCAGGGGACAGGGGGGCCTTCACCCCTCCACTTT.

The chain combines TRBV5-1 with TRBJ2-3, with TRBD1 as a possible D gene (5 bases). Germline assignment: CDR1 SGHRS and CDR2 YFSETQ. The CDR3 runs 13 residues. Trimming took 6 bases from V and 2 from J, leaving 10 bases between them. CDR3 nucleotides: TGCGCCAGCATTTCAGGGCCCACAGATACGCAGTATTTT. Protein: CASISGPTDTQYF. The entire variable domain, with the rest obtained from reference TRBV5-1 and TRBJ2-3, is as follows: KAGVTQTPRYLIKTRGQQVTLSCSPISGHRSVSWYQQTPGQGLQFLFEYFSETQRNKGNFPGRFSGRQFSNSRSEMNVSTLELGDSALYLCASISGPTDTQYFGPGTRLTVL.

V is TRBV3-1 (or the pseudogene TRBV3-2) and J is TRBJ2-5, with D maybe TRBD2 (5 bases). The ends were cut back, 4 bases at V and 7 bases at J, with 13 bases in the middle. The CDR3 is made up of 13 amino acids. Germline V gives CDR1 LGHDT, CDR2 YNNKEL (reference sequence). The chain's CDR3 is CASSRANGGTQYF. CDR3 coding DNA: TGTGCCAGCAGCCGGGCAAATGGAGGGACCCAGTACTTC.

The rearrangement links TRBV6-5 to TRBJ2-7; TRBD1 aligns across 11 bases. The germline V gene has CDR1 MNHEY and CDR2 SVGAGI. The ends lost 6 bases at V and 5 bases at J; junction bases unmatched: 6. This CDR3 is built from 14 residues. CDR3 in amino acids: CASRRTGGYDEQYF. The DNA for the CDR3 is TGTGCCAGCAGAAGGACAGGGGGCTACGACGAGCAGTACTTC.

This chain links TRBV18 with TRBJ2-5, with 7 bases identical to TRBD2. Trimming took 3 bases from V and 3 from J; bases not matched to a gene: 7. Germline V gene lookup returns CDR1 KGHSH and CDR2 LQKENI. The CDR3 sequence is 15 residues long. This chain's CDR3 is CASSPDSGGEETQYF. The CDR3 DNA reads as TGTGCCAGCTCACCCGATTCGGGAGGAGAAGAGACCCAGTACTTC.

This chain joins TRBV9 and TRBJ2-3; D might be TRBD1 (5 bases). The CDR3 loop spans 14 amino acids. Germline V lookup: CDR1 SGDLS, CDR2 YYNGEE. Trimming removed 3 bases from V and 5 bases from J, with 13 bases in between. The CDR3 DNA sequence: TGTGCCAGCAGCGACCGTGGGGCAGGAGATACGCAGTATTTT. It is translated as CASSDRGAGDTQYF. Using reference TRBV9 and TRBJ2-3 for the parts outside the CDR3, the full variable domain is DSGVTQTPKHLITATGQRVTLRCSPRSGDLSVYWYQQSLDQGLQFLIQYYNGEERAKGNILERFSAQQFPDLHSELNLSSLELGDSALYFCASSDRGAGDTQYFGPGTRLTVL.

J is TRBJ2-5 and V is TRBV6-5, with D hard to call. Germline V CDR1 and CDR2: MNHEY, SVGAGI. This CDR3 is 14 amino acids long. V shed 5 bases and J shed 3 bases, with 13 bases lying between them. The CDR3 nucleotides read TGTGCCAGCAGTCCGCCCGCTCGGGAAGAGACCCAGTACTTC. It encodes CASSPPAREETQYF.

This clone has a handful of counts. Other DNA variants within this sample encode the same CDR3. This sequence joins TRBV6-5 and TRBJ1-3; D is ambiguous. The CDR3 runs to 15 residues. Trimming stripped 0 bases from V and 1 base from J, with 7 bases between. CDR1 is MNHEY, CDR2 SVGAGI, per germline. The DNA of the CDR3 is TGTGCCAGCAGTTACTCTTCCGTATCTGGAAACACCATATATTTT. Translated, it gives CASSYSSVSGNTIYF.

The chain is built from TRBV19 and TRBJ1-5, with 7 bases matching TRBD1. The CDR3 extends over 18 amino acids. Germline loops: CDR1 LNHDA, CDR2 SQIVND (reference sequence). The junction had 17 bases not matched to a gene; V was cut back by 9 bases and J by 0 bases. The CDR3 spells CASQLGGRGVDSNQPQHF. The CDR3 nucleotides read TGTGCCAGCCAGCTCGGGGGCAGGGGGGTTGATAGCAATCAGCCCCAGCATTTT.

V and J are TRBV3-1 (or the pseudogene TRBV3-2) and TRBJ2-1, with 10 bases aligning to TRBD1. Germline trimming cut 5 bases from V and 4 bases from J; bases unmatched to any gene: 5. The CDR3 runs 15 residues. CDR1 is LGHDT and CDR2 is YNNKEL in the germline V gene (reference sequence). The CDR3 region has the DNA TGTGCCAGCAGCACCGGGACAGGGGCATACAATGAGCAGTTCTTC. Translated, it gives CASSTGTGAYNEQFF.

The CDR3 nucleotides read TGTGCCAGCAGAGCACAGGGGGACACTGAAGCTTTCTTT. Translation gives CASRAQGDTEAFF. The chain uses TRBV6-5 and TRBJ1-1; TRBD1 matches at 8 bases. The V gene end was trimmed by 6 bases and the J gene end by 3 bases; junction bases not matched to a gene: 3. CDR1 is MNHEY and CDR2 is SVGAGI in the germline V gene. The CDR3 sequence is 13 residues long.

This chain joins TRBV9 and TRBJ2-7; 8 bases are a match to TRBD1. J was trimmed by 4 bases and V by 2 bases; bases with no gene match: 8. Per germline, CDR1 SGDLS and CDR2 YYNGEE. CDR3 length: 15 amino acids. The CDR3 loop reads CASSVGQALWYEQYF. CDR3 DNA sequence: TGTGCCAGCAGCGTGGGACAGGCGCTATGGTACGAGCAGTACTTC.

The J gene is TRBJ2-1, the V gene TRBV3-1 (or the pseudogene TRBV3-2); TRBD2 matches at 8 bases. Germline CDR1 reads LGHDT; CDR2 reads YNNKEL (reference sequence). After removal of 0 bases from V and 1 base from J, the junction contained 5 bases not matched to a gene. CDR3 length: 17 residues. The CDR3 sequence: CASSQDQREISYNEQFF. The CDR3 nucleotides are TGTGCCAGCAGCCAAGACCAGCGGGAGATATCCTACAATGAGCAGTTCTTC.